This T cell receptor (beta chain) emerged from a study of blood T cell repertoires in COVID-19. As for the study in general: Italy, Spain and the United States were the sources of the convalescent and acute COVID-19 samples. Nucleic acid was either cDNA or gDNA, and it came from T cells, B-cell-depleted T cells, or PBMCs.

As originally analysed: Estimated nucleated cell counts came from reference gene primer amplification. Repertoires were generated with immunoSEQ multiplex PCR, while TCRdb's copy carries only in-frame clones and drops some. V, J and clone size were drawn from that table, and D and trimming were deduced from the DNA. The table shows 300,000 to 450,000 clones, with approximately 89% occurring only once. The CDR3 contains 11 residues. Germline V CDR1 and CDR2: SGHDN, FVKESK. Trimming shortened V by 5 bases and J by 5 bases, and 5 bases separated the two germline ends. V gene TRBV14 combines with J gene TRBJ2-3; D ambiguous. This TCR derives from a woman aged 25 to 39 with COVID-19, enrolled during active disease. Sequenced: peripheral blood. The CDR3 bases are TGTGCCAGCAGCGCACTAGATACGCAGTATTTT. Protein: CASSALDTQYF. Based on the CDR3 plus reference TRBV14 and TRBJ2-3, the full variable domain is EAGVTQFPSHSVIEKGQTVTLRCDPISGHDNLYWYRRVMGKEIKFLLHFVKESKQDESGMPNNRFLAERTGGTYSTLKVQPAELEDSGVYFCASSALDTQYFGPGTRLTVL.